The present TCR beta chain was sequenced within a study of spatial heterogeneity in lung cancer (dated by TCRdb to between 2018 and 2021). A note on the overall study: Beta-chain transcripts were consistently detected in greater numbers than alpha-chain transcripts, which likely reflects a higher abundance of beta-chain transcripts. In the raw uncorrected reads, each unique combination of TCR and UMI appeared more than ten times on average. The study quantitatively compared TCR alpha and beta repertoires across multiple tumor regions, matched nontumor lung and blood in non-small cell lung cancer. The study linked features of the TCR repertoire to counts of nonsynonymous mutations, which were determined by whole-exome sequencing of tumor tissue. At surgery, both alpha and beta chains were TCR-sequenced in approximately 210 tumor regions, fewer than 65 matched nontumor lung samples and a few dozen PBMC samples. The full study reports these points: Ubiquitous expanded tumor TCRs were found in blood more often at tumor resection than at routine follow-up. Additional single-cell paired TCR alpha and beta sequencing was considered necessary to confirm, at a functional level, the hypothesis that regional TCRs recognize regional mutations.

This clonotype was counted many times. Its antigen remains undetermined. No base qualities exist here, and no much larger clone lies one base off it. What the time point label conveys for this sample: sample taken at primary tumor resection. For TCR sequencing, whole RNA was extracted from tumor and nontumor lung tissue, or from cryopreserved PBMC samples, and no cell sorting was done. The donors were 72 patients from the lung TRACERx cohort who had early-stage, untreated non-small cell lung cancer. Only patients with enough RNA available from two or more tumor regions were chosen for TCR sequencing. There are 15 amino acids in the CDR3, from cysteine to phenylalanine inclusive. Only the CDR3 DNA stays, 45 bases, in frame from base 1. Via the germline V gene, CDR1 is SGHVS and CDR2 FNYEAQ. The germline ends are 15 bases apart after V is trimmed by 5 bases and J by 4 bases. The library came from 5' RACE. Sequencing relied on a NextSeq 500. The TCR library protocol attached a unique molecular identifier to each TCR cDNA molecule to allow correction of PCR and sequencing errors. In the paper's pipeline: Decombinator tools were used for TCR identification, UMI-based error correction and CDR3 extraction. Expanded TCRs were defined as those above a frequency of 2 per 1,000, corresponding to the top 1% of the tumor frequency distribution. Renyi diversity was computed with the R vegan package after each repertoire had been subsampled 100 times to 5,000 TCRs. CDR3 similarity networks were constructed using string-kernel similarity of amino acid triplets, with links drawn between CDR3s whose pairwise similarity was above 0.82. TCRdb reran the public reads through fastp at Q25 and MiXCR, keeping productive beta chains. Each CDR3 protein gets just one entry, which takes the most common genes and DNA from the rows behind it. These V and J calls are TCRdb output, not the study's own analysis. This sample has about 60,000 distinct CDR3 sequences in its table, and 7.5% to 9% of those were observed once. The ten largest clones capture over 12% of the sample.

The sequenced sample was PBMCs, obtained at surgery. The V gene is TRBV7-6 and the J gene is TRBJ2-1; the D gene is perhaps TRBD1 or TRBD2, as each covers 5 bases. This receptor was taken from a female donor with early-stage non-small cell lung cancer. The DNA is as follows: TGTGCCAGCAGCACGTCTGGGGGTACTTACAATGAGCAGTTCTTC. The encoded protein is CASSTSGGTYNEQFF.